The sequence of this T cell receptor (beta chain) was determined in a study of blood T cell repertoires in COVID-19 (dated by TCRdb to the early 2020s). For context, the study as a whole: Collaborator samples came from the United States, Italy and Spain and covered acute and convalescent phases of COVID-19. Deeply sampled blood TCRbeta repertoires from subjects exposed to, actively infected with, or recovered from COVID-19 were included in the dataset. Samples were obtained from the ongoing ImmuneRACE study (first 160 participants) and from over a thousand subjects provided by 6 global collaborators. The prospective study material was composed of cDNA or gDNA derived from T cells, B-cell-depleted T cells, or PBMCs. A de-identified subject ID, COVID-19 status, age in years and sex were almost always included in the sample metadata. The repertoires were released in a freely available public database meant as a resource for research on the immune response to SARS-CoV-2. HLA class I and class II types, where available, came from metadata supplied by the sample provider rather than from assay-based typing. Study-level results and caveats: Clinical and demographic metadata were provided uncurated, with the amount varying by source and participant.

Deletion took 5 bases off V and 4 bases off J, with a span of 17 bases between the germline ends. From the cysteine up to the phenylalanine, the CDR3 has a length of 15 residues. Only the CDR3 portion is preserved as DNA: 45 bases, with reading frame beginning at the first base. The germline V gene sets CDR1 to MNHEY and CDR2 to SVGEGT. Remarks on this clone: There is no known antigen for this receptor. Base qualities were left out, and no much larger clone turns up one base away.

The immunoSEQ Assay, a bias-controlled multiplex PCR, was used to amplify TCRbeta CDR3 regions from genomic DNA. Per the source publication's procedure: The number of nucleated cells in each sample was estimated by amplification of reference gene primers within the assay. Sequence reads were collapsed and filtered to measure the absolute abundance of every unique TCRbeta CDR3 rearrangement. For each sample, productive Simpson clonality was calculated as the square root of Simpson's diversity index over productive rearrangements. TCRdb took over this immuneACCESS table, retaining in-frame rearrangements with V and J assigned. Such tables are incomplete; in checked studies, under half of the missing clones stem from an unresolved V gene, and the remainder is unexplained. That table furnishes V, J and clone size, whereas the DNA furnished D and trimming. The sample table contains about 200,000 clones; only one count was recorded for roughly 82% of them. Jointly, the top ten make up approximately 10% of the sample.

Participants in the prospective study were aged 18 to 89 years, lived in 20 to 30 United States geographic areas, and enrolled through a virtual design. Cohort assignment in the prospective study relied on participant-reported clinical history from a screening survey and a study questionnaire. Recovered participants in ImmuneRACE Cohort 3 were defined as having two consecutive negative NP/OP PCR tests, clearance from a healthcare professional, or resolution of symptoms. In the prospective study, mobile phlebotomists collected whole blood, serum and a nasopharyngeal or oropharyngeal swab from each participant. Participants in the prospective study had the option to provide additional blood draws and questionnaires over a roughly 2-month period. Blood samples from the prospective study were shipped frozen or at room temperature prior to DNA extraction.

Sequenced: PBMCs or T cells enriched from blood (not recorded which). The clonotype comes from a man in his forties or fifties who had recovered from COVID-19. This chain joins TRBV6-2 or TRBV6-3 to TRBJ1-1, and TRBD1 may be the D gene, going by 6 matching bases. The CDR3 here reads CASSNGNRDATEAFF. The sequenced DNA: TGTGCCAGCAGTAACGGAAACAGGGACGCCACTGAAGCTTTCTTT.